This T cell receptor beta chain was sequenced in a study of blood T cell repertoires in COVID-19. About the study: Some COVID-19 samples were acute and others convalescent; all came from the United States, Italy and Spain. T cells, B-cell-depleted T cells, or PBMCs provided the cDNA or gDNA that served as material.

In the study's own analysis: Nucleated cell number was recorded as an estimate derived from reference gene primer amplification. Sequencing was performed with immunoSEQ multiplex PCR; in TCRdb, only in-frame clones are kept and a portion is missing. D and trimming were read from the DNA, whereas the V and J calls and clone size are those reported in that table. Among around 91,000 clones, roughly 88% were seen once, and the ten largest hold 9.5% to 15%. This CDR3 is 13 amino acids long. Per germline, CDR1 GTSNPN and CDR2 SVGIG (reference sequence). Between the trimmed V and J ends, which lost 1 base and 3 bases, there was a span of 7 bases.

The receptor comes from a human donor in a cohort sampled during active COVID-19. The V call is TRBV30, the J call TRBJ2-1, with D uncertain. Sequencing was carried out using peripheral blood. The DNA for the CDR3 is TGTGCCTGGAGTGGTCTATTCTACAATGAGCAGTTCTTC. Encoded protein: CAWSGLFYNEQFF.